A single sample is the source of the 15 T cell receptor beta chains below, sequenced in a study of T cells in localized non-small cell lung cancer. Sequencing was performed with immunoSEQ multiplex PCR; in TCRdb, only in-frame clones are kept and a portion is missing. This repertoire shows about 40,000 clones, 81% found once; its top ten account for roughly 7.3%. The specimen comprised peripheral blood mononuclear cells, sampled before any cancer treatment. The receptors originated from a male donor aged 60 or older with stage II lung adenocarcinoma.

The CDR3 coding sequence is TGTGCCACCAGCAGAGATCAGACAGGGGGTGGCTACACCTTC. Translated, it gives CATSRDQTGGGYTF. J is TRBJ1-2 and V is TRBV15; TRBD1 agrees at 9 bases. The CDR3 totals 14 residues. The V gene end was trimmed by 0 bases and the J gene end by 7 bases; junction bases not matched to a gene: 3. The germline V gene has CDR1 LNHNV and CDR2 YYDKDF (reference sequence).

The chain combines TRBV27 with TRBJ2-3; D unclear. Germline lookup yields CDR1 MNHEY and CDR2 SMNVEV (reference sequence). The CDR3 runs 14 residues. The V end lost 4 bases, the J end lost 2 bases, and 10 bases lay between the germline ends. The CDR3 region has the DNA TGTGCCAGCAGTTCTCGAATGGCCACAGATACGCAGTATTTT. This gives the protein CASSSRMATDTQYF.

This clone was recorded only once. The rearrangement joins TRBV28 to TRBJ1-5, with a tentative D call TRBD1 (5 bases). Germline CDR1 is MDHEN and CDR2 is SYDVKM. Trimming stripped 5 bases from V and 6 bases from J, with 8 bases between. The CDR3 sequence is 12 residues long. In nucleotides, the CDR3 is TGTGCCAGCAGTGAAGGGACTCAGCCCCAGCATTTT. Residues: CASSEGTQPQHF.

The V gene is TRBV30, the J gene TRBJ1-1; TRBD1 agrees at 10 bases. This CDR3 is built from 13 residues. After removal of 1 base from V and 6 bases from J, the junction contained 2 bases not matched to a gene. CDR1 GTSNPN and CDR2 SVGIG come from the germline V gene (reference sequence). CDR3 region: CAWSGDRGAEAFF. As DNA, the CDR3 is TGTGCCTGGAGTGGGGACAGGGGTGCTGAAGCTTTCTTT.

The chain uses TRBV30 and TRBJ1-3; D might be TRBD1 (5 bases). Trimming cost V 0 bases and J 8 bases, with 5 bases left between them. The germline gives CDR1 GTSNPN, CDR2 SVGIG (reference sequence). The CDR3 has 11 amino acids. The CDR3 bases are TGTGCCTGGAGTGTACAGGACACCATATATTTT. Its protein is CAWSVQDTIYF.

The chain links TRBV7-2 to TRBJ2-5; D remains unclear. The end of the DNA aligns better with TRBJ2-7, so the J call may be wrong. This CDR3 region has 15 residues. CDR1 and CDR2 from the germline V gene are SGHTA and FQGNSA. CDR3 amino acids: CASRTQPSLNYEQYF. The CDR3 nucleotides read TGTGCCAGCAGGACGCAACCCTCTTTAAACTACGAGCAGTACTTC.

The sample holds one count of this clone. The chain has TRBV7-9 and TRBJ1-2; D gene unclear. CDR1 is SEHNR and CDR2 is FQNEAQ in the germline V gene (reference sequence). The CDR3 covers 13 residues. Trimming cost V 1 base and J 4 bases, with 7 bases left between them. The DNA for the CDR3 is TGTGCCAGCAGCTTAGACGGGCCCTATGGCTACACCTTC. Its protein is CASSLDGPYGYTF.

The chain employs TRBV5-1 and TRBJ2-1, with D perhaps TRBD1 (6 bases). This CDR3 contains 15 residues. V was shortened by 6 bases and J by 8 bases, with 21 bases between the two germline ends. Germline V gene data show CDR1 as SGHRS and CDR2 as YFSETQ. For the CDR3, the DNA is TGCGCCAGCAACTCCTTCCGGGTGGGGGCGGATGAGCAGTTCTTC. Translating it yields CASNSFRVGADEQFF. Using reference TRBV5-1 and TRBJ2-1 for the parts outside the CDR3, the full variable domain is KAGVTQTPRYLIKTRGQQVTLSCSPISGHRSVSWYQQTPGQGLQFLFEYFSETQRNKGNFPGRFSGRQFSNSRSEMNVSTLELGDSALYLCASNSFRVGADEQFFGPGTRLTVL.

This chain connects TRBV2 to TRBJ2-1; 10 nucleotides align to TRBD1. J gave up 9 bases and V 3 bases, and 8 bases lay outside the gene matches. Per germline, CDR1 SNHLY and CDR2 FYNNEI. CDR3 size: 15 residues. The CDR3 protein is CASSDRRTGGSEQFF. In nucleotides, the CDR3 is TGTGCCAGCAGTGATCGGAGGACAGGGGGTAGTGAGCAGTTCTTC.

This clone was observed a few times. For the CDR3, the DNA is TGTGCCAGCAGCCAAAGGGGACAGTGGCAGCCCCAGCATTTT. Protein sequence: CASSQRGQWQPQHF. V gene TRBV6-1 combines with J gene TRBJ1-5, with 7 bases lining up with TRBD1. The V segment lost 6 bases and the J segment 7 bases; nucleotides outside the gene matches: 9. The CDR3 loop spans 14 amino acids. The germline V gene has CDR1 MNHNS and CDR2 SASEGT.

This chain uses TRBV2 with TRBJ1-1, with TRBD1 matching over 8 bases. Germline values: CDR1 SNHLY, CDR2 FYNNEI. J gave up 0 bases and V 6 bases, and 3 bases lay outside the gene matches. CDR3 size: 14 residues. The DNA for the CDR3 is TGTGCCAGCAGCTGGACAGGGCTGAACACTGAAGCTTTCTTT. It yields the protein CASSWTGLNTEAFF.

The V and J genes are TRBV5-4 and TRBJ2-6; 8 bases align to TRBD1. Germline V gene data show CDR1 as SGHNT and CDR2 as YYREEE (reference sequence). The J segment lost 4 bases and the V segment lost 1 base, leaving 4 bases of the junction unmatched. This CDR3 has 16 residues. DNA of the CDR3: TGTGCCAGCAGCTTGCAGGGGGCTCTGGGGGCCAACGTCCTGACTTTC. Amino acids: CASSLQGALGANVLTF. Full variable domain (remainder filled in from reference TRBV5-4 and TRBJ2-6): ETGVTQSPTHLIKTRGQQVTLRCSSQSGHNTVSWYQQALGQGPQFIFQYYREEENGRGNFPPRFSGLQFPNYSSELNVNALELDDSALYLCASSLQGALGANVLTFGAGSRLTVL.

The V gene is TRBV18, the J gene TRBJ2-3; D gene unclear. The germline CDR1 and CDR2 sequences are KGHSH and LQKENI. Trimming stripped 3 bases from V and 0 bases from J, with 1 base between. The CDR3 consists of 12 residues. CDR3 loop: CASSPSTDTQYF. CDR3 in DNA: TGTGCCAGCTCACCCAGCACAGATACGCAGTATTTT.

This clone was observed once. The rearrangement uses TRBV11-3 and TRBJ2-2, with 9 nucleotides matching TRBD1. The J segment lost 3 bases and the V segment lost 5 bases, leaving 4 bases of the junction unmatched. Germline values: CDR1 SGHNT, CDR2 YENEEA. The CDR3 contains 15 residues. CDR3 residues: CASSPRTGDTGELFF. The CDR3 nucleotides are TGTGCCAGCAGCCCGCGGACAGGGGACACCGGGGAGCTGTTTTTT.

This chain joins TRBV19 and TRBJ2-7, with 8 bases identical to TRBD1. The trim removed 1 base at V and 2 bases at J, leaving 4 bases unmatched. Germline values: CDR1 LNHDA, CDR2 SQIVND (reference sequence). There are 15 residues in the CDR3. This CDR3 is CASSIVQGGTYEQYF. The DNA of the CDR3 is TGTGCCAGTAGTATAGTACAGGGGGGTACCTACGAGCAGTACTTC.